This is a list of T cell receptor beta chains from one sample in a study of blood T cells in healthy people across ages. TCRdb ran MiXCR on the 5' RACE reads and lists one entry per CDR3 protein. The data contain over 1,500,000 distinct CDR3 sequences, around half of them seen just once; the ten biggest clones take up 2.1%. Sequenced input: blood. The receptors derive from a woman between 35 and 50 years old in good health. CDR3s include the opening cysteine and the closing phenylalanine or tryptophan. D genes are given only for firm matches. Not every row has a clone size; where given, it reads once, few, many or a size class.

d_call,clone_size,j_call,v_call,cdr3_aa,cdr3_nt
.,.,TRBJ2-1,TRBV9,CASSAQQRVKGNEQFF,TGTGCCAGCAGCGCCCAACAGAGAGTAAAGGGAAATGAGCAGTTCTTC
.,.,TRBJ1-2,TRBV5-1,CASSLGEDTGYTF,TGCGCCAGCAGCTTGGGAGAGGATACTGGCTACACCTTC
TRBD2,.,TRBJ2-4,TRBV28,CASSLVGGGSENIQYF,TGTGCCAGCAGTTTAGTCGGGGGGGGCTCCGAAAACATTCAGTACTTC
TRBD1,.,TRBJ2-1,TRBV3-1,CASSQDKGTGSYNEQFF,TGTGCCAGCAGCCAAGACAAGGGGACAGGATCCTACAATGAGCAGTTCTTC
.,many,TRBJ2-7,TRBV12-3/TRBV12-4,CASRSDSYEQYF,TGTGCCAGCAGGTCCGACAGTTACGAGCAGTACTTC
.,.,TRBJ2-7,TRBV27,CASSLFAPAGNFKGYEQYF,TGTGCCAGCAGTTTATTTGCTCCGGCAGGGAATTTCAAGGGCTACGAGCAGTACTTC
.,many,TRBJ2-7,TRBV28,CASSTSGTATYEQYF,TGTGCCAGCAGTACCTCCGGGACGGCCACCTACGAGCAGTACTTC
.,.,TRBJ1-2,TRBV27,CASSKGGGYTF,TGTGCCAGCAGTAAGGGAGGTGGCTACACCTTC
TRBD2,few,TRBJ2-1,TRBV18,CASSPPLAEFGTYNEQFF,TGTGCCAGCTCACCACCGCTAGCGGAGTTTGGAACCTACAATGAGCAGTTCTTC
.,.,TRBJ2-1,TRBV7-9,CATYKGEYNEQFF,TGTGCCACCTATAAGGGCGAGTACAATGAGCAGTTCTTC
TRBD1,.,TRBJ2-5,TRBV20-1,CSARTGLGETQYF,TGCAGTGCCCGGACAGGCCTGGGGGAGACCCAGTACTTC
.,.,TRBJ1-4,TRBV14,CASSQDHAGSYNEKLFF,TGTGCCAGCAGCCAAGATCATGCAGGATCCTATAATGAAAAACTGTTTTTT
.,.,TRBJ1-2,TRBV2,CASSEQGPAVYGYTF,TGCGCCAGCAGTGAGCAGGGGCCGGCGGTCTATGGCTACACCTTC
TRBD2,few,TRBJ2-7,TRBV20-1,CSASRGDRTYEQYF,TGCAGTGCTAGCCGGGGGGATAGGACCTACGAGCAGTACTTC
TRBD2,few,TRBJ2-3,TRBV4-3,CASSQDAITSGAADTQYF,TGCGCCAGCAGCCAGGATGCTATCACTAGCGGGGCTGCAGATACGCAGTATTTT
.,few,TRBJ2-6,TRBV4-2,CASTTGERSPVLTF,TGTGCCAGCACCACGGGGGAGCGGTCACCCGTCCTGACTTTC
TRBD1,.,TRBJ2-3,TRBV13,CASSFGQGQLEGTDTQYF,TGTGCCAGCAGCTTTGGACAGGGGCAACTAGAGGGCACAGATACGCAGTATTTT
.,.,TRBJ2-7,TRBV4-1,CASSQRTEQYHSYEQYF,TGCGCCAGCAGCCAGCGAACGGAACAGTACCACTCCTACGAGCAGTACTTC
.,.,TRBJ1-2,TRBV27,CASSGGVYYGYTF,TGTGCCAGCTCTGGGGGTGTTTACTATGGCTACACCTTC
.,.,TRBJ2-7,TRBV6-1,CASNAGPLPRRDEQYF,TGTGCCAGCAATGCGGGGCCACTACCTAGGAGGGACGAGCAGTACTTC
.,.,TRBJ2-3,TRBV6-1,CASSEKATRTDTQYF,TGTGCCAGCAGTGAGAAGGCGACCCGCACAGATACGCAGTATTTT
TRBD1,few,TRBJ2-7,TRBV7-9,CASSSKTGVSPLLSYEQYF,TGTGCCAGCAGCTCCAAGACAGGGGTGTCCCCTCTTCTCTCCTACGAGCAGTACTTC
.,many,TRBJ2-7,TRBV29-1,CSVHVGDLYEQYF,TGCAGCGTCCACGTCGGGGATCTCTACGAGCAGTACTTC
TRBD1,few,TRBJ1-2,TRBV7-9,CASTSPGQGASLGYTF,TGTGCCAGCACCAGTCCGGGACAGGGGGCGTCTTTGGGCTACACCTTC
TRBD2,.,TRBJ2-3,TRBV28,CASSTSGGIDTQYF,TGTGCCAGCAGTACTAGCGGGGGGATAGATACGCAGTATTTT
.,.,TRBJ2-5,TRBV5-1,CASSYYPEETQYF,TGCGCCAGCAGCTACTACCCCGAAGAGACCCAGTACTTC
.,few,TRBJ2-5,TRBV20-1,CSAARQSGVDQETQYF,TGCAGTGCCGCGAGACAGTCGGGGGTGGACCAAGAGACCCAGTACTTC
.,.,TRBJ2-7,TRBV9,CASSPERGTEQYF,TGTGCCAGCAGCCCGGAGAGAGGGACCGAGCAGTACTTC
.,few,TRBJ1-2,TRBV7-2,CASRTPPGSGYTF,TGTGCCAGCAGAACACCACCTGGGTCGGGCTACACCTTC
.,few,TRBJ2-5,TRBV29-1,CSVEFGAQETQYF,TGCAGCGTTGAATTCGGGGCACAAGAGACCCAGTACTTC
TRBD1,few,TRBJ2-1,TRBV4-3,CASKPGQGHNEQFF,TGCGCCAGCAAACCGGGACAGGGGCACAATGAGCAGTTCTTC
.,.,TRBJ1-4,TRBV28,CASSFVGDGEKLFF,TGTGCCAGCAGTTTTGTAGGGGACGGCGAAAAACTGTTTTTT
TRBD1,few,TRBJ2-1,TRBV5-1,CASNGQAPHGQFF,TGCGCCAGCAACGGACAGGCGCCCCACGGGCAGTTCTTC
TRBD2,.,TRBJ2-3,TRBV12-3/TRBV12-4,CASRSTSEGGVSTDTQYF,TGTGCCAGCAGGTCGACTAGCGAGGGGGGAGTTAGCACAGATACGCAGTATTTT
.,few,TRBJ2-7,TRBV7-4,CASSLVAGTLAYEQYF,TGTGCCAGCAGCTTAGTAGCAGGGACATTAGCCTACGAGCAGTACTTC
TRBD1,.,TRBJ2-5,TRBV10-3,CAITEQGAVGETQYF,TGTGCCATCACGGAGCAGGGGGCTGTCGGGGAGACCCAGTACTTC
.,few,TRBJ2-7,TRBV5-6,CASSLAPLNSYEQYF,TGTGCCAGCAGCTTGGCCCCTCTGAACTCCTACGAGCAGTACTTC
TRBD1,few,TRBJ2-3,TRBV4-3,CASSQGQGALTDTQYF,TGCGCCAGCAGCCAAGGGCAGGGGGCGCTAACAGATACGCAGTATTTT
.,.,TRBJ2-6,TRBV10-3,CAIRRANVLTF,TGTGCCATCCGGAGGGCCAACGTCCTGACTTTC
TRBD2,.,TRBJ2-1,TRBV20-1,CSARDQGLAFSHEQIF,TGCAGTGCTAGAGATCAGGGACTAGCGTTCTCCCATGAGCAGATCTTC
.,.,TRBJ2-7,TRBV20-1,CSARVRGNYNEQYF,TGCAGTGCTAGAGTACGGGGGAACTACAATGAGCAGTACTTC
TRBD2,few,TRBJ2-1,TRBV25-1,CASRVSGGRGNEQFF,TGTGCCAGCAGAGTTAGCGGGGGGAGGGGGAATGAGCAGTTCTTC
.,few,TRBJ1-2,TRBV20-1,CSARVTEATYVYTF,TGCAGTGCTAGAGTGACAGAGGCTACCTATGTCTACACCTTC
TRBD1,few,TRBJ1-5,TRBV5-1,CASSLGALTGGGQPQHF,TGCGCCAGCAGCTTGGGGGCCCTGACAGGGGGCGGTCAGCCCCAGCATTTT
TRBD2,.,TRBJ2-1,TRBV20-1,CSATSGLAGGWEQFF,TGCAGTGCTACCTCCGGACTAGCGGGGGGATGGGAGCAGTTCTTC
TRBD2,.,TRBJ2-3,TRBV20-1,CSSPSSGGRGDTQYF,TGCAGCAGTCCGTCTAGCGGGGGCCGGGGAGATACGCAGTATTTT
.,few,TRBJ2-5,TRBV7-2,CASQRQETQYF,TGTGCCAGCCAGCGGCAAGAGACCCAGTACTTC
TRBD2,.,TRBJ2-5,TRBV19,CASSKASGSQETQYF,TGTGCCAGTAGTAAAGCTAGCGGGTCCCAAGAGACCCAGTACTTC
TRBD2,.,TRBJ2-7,TRBV5-1,CASSREGSSGSTRYF,TGCGCCAGCAGCCGAGAAGGTTCTAGCGGGTCCACCCGGTACTTC
.,.,TRBJ1-2,TRBV9,CASSVSGPWGGYTF,TGTGCCAGCAGCGTATCAGGGCCATGGGGCGGCTACACCTTC
TRBD1,few,TRBJ2-6,TRBV18,CASSRDRGFSGANVLTF,TGTGCCAGCTCACGAGACAGGGGGTTCTCTGGGGCCAACGTCCTGACTTTC